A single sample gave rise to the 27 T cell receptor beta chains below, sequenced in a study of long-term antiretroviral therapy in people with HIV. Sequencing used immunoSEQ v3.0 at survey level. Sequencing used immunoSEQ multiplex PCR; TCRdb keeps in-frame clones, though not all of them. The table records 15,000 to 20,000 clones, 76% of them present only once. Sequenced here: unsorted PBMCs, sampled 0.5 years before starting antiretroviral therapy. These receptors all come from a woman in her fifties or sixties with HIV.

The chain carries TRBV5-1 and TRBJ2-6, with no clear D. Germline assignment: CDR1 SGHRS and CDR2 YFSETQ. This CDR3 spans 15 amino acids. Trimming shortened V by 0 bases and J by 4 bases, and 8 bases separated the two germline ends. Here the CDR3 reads CASSLALGGANVLTF. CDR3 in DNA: TGCGCCAGCAGCTTGGCGTTGGGCGGGGCCAACGTCCTGACTTTC. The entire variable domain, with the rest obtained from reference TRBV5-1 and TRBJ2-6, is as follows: KAGVTQTPRYLIKTRGQQVTLSCSPISGHRSVSWYQQTPGQGLQFLFEYFSETQRNKGNFPGRFSGRQFSNSRSEMNVSTLELGDSALYLCASSLALGGANVLTFGAGSRLTVL.

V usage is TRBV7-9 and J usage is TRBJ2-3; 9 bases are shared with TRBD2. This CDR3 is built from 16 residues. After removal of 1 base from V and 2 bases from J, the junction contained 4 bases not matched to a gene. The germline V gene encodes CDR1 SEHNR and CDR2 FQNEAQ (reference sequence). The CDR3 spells CASSLVAGAPTDTQYF. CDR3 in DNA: TGTGCCAGCAGCTTAGTAGCGGGGGCCCCCACAGATACGCAGTATTTT.

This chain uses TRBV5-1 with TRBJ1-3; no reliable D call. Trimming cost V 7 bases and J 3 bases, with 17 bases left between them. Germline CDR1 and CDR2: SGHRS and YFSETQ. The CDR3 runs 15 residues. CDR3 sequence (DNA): TGCGCCAGCGCTACAGAGGGAAACGTTGGAAACACCATATATTTT. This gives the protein CASATEGNVGNTIYF. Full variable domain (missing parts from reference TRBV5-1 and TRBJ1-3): KAGVTQTPRYLIKTRGQQVTLSCSPISGHRSVSWYQQTPGQGLQFLFEYFSETQRNKGNFPGRFSGRQFSNSRSEMNVSTLELGDSALYLCASATEGNVGNTIYFGEGSWLTVV.

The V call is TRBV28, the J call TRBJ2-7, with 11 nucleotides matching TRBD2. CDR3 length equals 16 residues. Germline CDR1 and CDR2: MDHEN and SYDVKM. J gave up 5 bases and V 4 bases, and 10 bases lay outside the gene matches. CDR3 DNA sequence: TGTGCCAGCAGTTCACCGGGACTAGCGGTTGACAACGAGCAGTACTTC. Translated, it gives CASSSPGLAVDNEQYF. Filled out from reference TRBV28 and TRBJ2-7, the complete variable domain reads DVKVTQSSRYLVKRTGEKVFLECVQDMDHENMFWYRQDPGLGLRLIYFSYDVKMKEKGDIPEGYSVSREKKERFSLILESASTNQTSMYLCASSSPGLAVDNEQYFGPGTRLTVT.

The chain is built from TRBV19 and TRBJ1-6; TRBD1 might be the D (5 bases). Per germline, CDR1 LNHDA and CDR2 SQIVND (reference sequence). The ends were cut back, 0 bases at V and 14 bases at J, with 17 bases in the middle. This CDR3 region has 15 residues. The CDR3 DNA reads TGTGCCAGTAGTATAGATCTGGCTGGTTTGGGGGCCCTCCACTTT. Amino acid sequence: CASSIDLAGLGALHF.

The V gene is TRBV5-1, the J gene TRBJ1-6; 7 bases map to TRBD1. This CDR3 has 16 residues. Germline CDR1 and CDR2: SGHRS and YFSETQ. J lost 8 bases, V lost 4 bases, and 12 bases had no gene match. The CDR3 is CASSRETGVSDSPLHF. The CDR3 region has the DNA TGCGCCAGCAGCAGAGAAACAGGGGTCTCGGATTCACCCCTCCACTTT.

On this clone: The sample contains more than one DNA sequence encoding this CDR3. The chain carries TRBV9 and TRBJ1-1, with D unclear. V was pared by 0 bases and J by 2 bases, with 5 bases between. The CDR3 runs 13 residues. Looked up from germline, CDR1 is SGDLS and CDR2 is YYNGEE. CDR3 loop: CASSVDSNTEAFF. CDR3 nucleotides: TGTGCCAGCAGCGTAGATAGTAACACTGAAGCTTTCTTT.

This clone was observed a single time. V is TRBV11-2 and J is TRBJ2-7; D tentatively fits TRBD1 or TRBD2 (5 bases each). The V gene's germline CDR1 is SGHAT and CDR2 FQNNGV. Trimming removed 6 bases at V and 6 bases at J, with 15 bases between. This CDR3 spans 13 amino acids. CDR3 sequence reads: CASSPGPNPEQYV. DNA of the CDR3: TGTGCCAGCAGTCCGGGACCGAACCCCGAGCAGTACGTC.

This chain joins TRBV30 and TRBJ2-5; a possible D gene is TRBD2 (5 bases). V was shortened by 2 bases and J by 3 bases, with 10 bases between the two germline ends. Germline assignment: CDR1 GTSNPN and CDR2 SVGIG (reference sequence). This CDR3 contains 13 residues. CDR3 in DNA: TGTGCCTGGAGTTTCGTCGGGGAAGAGACCCAGTACTTC. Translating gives CAWSFVGEETQYF.

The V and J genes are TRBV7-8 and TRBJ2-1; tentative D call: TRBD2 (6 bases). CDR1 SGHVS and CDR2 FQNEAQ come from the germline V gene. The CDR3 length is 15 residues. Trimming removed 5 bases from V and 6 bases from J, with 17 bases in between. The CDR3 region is CASSPAGLESNEQFF. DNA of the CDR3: TGTGCCAGCAGCCCCGCGGGGCTTGAAAGCAATGAGCAGTTCTTC.

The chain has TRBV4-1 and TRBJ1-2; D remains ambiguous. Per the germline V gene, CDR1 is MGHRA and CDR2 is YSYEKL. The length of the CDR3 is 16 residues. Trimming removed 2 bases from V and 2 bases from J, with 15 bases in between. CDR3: CASSQSHPADNYGYTF. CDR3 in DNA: TGCGCCAGCAGCCAATCCCATCCCGCAGACAACTATGGCTACACCTTC.

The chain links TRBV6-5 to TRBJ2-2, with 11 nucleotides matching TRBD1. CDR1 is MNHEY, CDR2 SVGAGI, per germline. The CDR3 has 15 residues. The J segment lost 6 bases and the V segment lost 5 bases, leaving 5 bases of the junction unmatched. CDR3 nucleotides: TGTGCCAGCAGTACGAGGACAGGGGGCTCCGGGGAGCTGTTTTTT. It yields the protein CASSTRTGGSGELFF.

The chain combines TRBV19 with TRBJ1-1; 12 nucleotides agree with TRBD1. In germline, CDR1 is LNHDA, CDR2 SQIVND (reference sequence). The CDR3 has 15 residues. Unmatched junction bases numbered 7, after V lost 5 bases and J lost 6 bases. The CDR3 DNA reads TGTGCCAGTAGTGTGGGACAGGGGGCGAGGGCTGAAGCTTTCTTT. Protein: CASSVGQGARAEAFF.

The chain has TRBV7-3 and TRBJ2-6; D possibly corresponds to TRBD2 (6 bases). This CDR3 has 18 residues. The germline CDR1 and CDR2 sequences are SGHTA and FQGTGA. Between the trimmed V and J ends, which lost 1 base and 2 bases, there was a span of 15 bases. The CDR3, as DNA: TGTGCCAGCAGCTTAAGGGGGGTCAACGGGGCTGGGGCCAACGTCCTGACTTTC. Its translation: CASSLRGVNGAGANVLTF.

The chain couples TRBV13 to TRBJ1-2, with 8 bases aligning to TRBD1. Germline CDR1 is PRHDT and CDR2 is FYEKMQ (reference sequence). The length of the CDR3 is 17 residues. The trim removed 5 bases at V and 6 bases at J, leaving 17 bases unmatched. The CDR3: CASSTPLGRGPGNGYTF. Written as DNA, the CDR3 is TGTGCCAGCAGCACCCCTCTCGGCAGGGGGCCAGGGAATGGCTACACCTTC.

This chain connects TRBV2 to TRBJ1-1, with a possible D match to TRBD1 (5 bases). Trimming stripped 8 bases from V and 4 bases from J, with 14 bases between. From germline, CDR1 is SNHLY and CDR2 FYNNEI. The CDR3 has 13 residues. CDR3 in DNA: TGTGCCAGCCAATACAGGAAAGGCACTGAAGCTTTCTTT. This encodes CASQYRKGTEAFF.

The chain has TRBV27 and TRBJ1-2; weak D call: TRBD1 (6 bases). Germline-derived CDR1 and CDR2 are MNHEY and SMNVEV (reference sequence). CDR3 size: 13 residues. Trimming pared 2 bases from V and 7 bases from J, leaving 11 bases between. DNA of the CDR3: TGTGCCAGCAGTTTAATGGGGGCTGGTGGCTACACCTTC. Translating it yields CASSLMGAGGYTF.

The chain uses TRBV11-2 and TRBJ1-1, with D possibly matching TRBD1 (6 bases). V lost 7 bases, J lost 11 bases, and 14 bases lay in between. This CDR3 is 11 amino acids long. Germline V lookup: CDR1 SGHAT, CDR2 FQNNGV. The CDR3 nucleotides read TGTGCCAGCATCCTTAGGGGGACCGCTTTCTTT. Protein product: CASILRGTAFF.

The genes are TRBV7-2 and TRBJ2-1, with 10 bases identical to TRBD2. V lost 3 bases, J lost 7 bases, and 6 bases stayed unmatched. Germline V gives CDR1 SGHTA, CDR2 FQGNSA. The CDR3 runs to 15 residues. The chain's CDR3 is CASSFSGGYRNEQFF. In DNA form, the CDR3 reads TGTGCCAGCAGCTTTAGCGGGGGGTATAGGAATGAGCAGTTCTTC.

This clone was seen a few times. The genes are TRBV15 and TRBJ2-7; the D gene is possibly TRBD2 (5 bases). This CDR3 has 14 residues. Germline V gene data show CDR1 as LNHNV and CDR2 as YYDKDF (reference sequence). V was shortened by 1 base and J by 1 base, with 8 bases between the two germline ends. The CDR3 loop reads CATSRVRDSYEQYV. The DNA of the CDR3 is TGTGCCACCAGCAGAGTGAGGGATTCCTACGAGCAGTACGTC.

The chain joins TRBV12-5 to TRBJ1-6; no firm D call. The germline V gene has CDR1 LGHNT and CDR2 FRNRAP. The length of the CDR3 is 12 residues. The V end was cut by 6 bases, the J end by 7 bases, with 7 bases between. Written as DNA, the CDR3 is TGTGCTAGTGGGTCTCAAAATTCACCCCTCCACTTT. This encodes CASGSQNSPLHF.

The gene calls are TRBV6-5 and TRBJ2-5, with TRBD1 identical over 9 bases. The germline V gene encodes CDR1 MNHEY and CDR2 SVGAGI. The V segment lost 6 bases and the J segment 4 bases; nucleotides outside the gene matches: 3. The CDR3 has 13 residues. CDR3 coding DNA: TGTGCCAGCAGGAACAGGGGGCGAGAGACCCAGTACTTC. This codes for CASRNRGRETQYF.

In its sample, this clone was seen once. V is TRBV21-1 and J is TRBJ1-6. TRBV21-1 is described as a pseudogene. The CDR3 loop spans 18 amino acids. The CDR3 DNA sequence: TGTGCCAGCAGCAAAGAGGGGGGCCGGGACTCCTATAATTCACCCCTCCACTTT. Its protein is CASSKEGGRDSYNSPLHF.

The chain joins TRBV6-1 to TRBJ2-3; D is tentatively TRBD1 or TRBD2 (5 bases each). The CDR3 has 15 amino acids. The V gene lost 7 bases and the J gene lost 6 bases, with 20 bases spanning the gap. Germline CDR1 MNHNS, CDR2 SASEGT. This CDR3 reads CASTSGTAHSDTQYF. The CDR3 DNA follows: TGTGCCAGCACCTCCGGGACGGCGCATTCGGATACGCAGTATTTT.

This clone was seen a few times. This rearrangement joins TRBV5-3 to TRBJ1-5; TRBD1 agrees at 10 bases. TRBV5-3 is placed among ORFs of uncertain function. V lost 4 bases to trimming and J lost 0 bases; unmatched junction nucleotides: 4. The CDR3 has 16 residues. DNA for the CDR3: TGTGCCAGAAGCCCCGGGACAGGGGATAGCAATCAGCCCCAGCATTTT. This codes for CARSPGTGDSNQPQHF.

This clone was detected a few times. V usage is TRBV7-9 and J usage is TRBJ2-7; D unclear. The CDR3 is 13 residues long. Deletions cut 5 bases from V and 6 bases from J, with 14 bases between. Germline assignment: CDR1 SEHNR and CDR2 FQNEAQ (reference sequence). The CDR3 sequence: CASSGPVSPEQYV. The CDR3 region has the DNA TGTGCCAGCAGCGGCCCAGTTTCGCCCGAGCAGTACGTC.

For the CDR3, the DNA is TGCGCCAGCAGCTTCGAGACAGGGGGACGTTCGGTCGCCACTGAAGCTTTCTTT. Amino acid sequence: CASSFETGGRSVATEAFF. The rearrangement uses TRBV5-1 and TRBJ1-1, with TRBD1 matching 9 bases. V gave up 2 bases and J gave up 4 bases; unmatched junction bases: 15. The germline V gene encodes CDR1 SGHRS and CDR2 YFSETQ. This CDR3 has 18 residues.